One and the same sample provided the 8 T cell receptor beta chains below, sequenced in a study of CXCR3-negative and CXCR3-positive naive CD8 T cells. 5' RACE with UMI labels generated the TRB cDNA libraries. TCRdb reworked the 5' RACE reads into one entry per CDR3 protein, no DNA. This sample contains approximately 48,000 distinct CDR3 sequences. The antigens for these receptors are not known. Findings of the study overall: TRB CDR3 hydrophobicity was greater in CXCR3-positive naive cells than in CXCR3-negative naive cells.

The material sequenced was naive CXCR3+ CD8+ T cells from blood. The subset denotes: CD45RO-CCR7+CD27+CD95- naive CD8+ T cells expressing CXCR3 (TNR3+). These receptors all come from a human donor in good health. Some clones in this sample may be carry-over from other donors' samples.

The CDR3 sequence is CATSRDQGGEDEQFF. This sequence joins TRBV15 and TRBJ2-1; TCRdb's D call of TRBD2 is untestable without DNA. Germline V gene lookup returns CDR1 LNHNV and CDR2 YYDKDF (reference sequence). The CDR3 contains 15 residues. The full variable domain, in which reference TRBV15 and TRBJ2-1 provide the parts outside the CDR3, is DAMVIQNPRYQVTQFGKPVTLSCSQTLNHNVMYWYQQKSSQAPKLLFHYYDKDFNNEADTPDNFQSRRPNTSFCFLDIRSPGLGDTAMYLCATSRDQGGEDEQFFGPGTRLTVL.

The genes are TRBV19 and TRBJ2-1; as DNA is missing, the TRBD1 call by TCRdb cannot be tested. Per germline, CDR1 LNHDA and CDR2 SQIVND (reference sequence). The length of the CDR3 is 12 residues. This CDR3 reads CATWTGRDEQFF.

The rearrangement uses TRBV12-3 or TRBV12-4 and TRBJ1-5; TCRdb gives TRBD1 as the D gene, but with no DNA this cannot be confirmed. CDR3 length equals 15 residues. This CDR3 reads CASSGGGGGNQPQHF.

The chain is built from TRBV7-6 and TRBJ1-1; the D call from TCRdb, TRBD1, cannot be confirmed without DNA. The CDR3 is made up of 14 amino acids. CDR1 is SGHVS, CDR2 FNYEAQ, per germline. The CDR3 loop reads CASSLSQGDTEAFF.

The rearrangement joins TRBV7-9 to TRBJ2-5. This CDR3 contains 14 residues. Germline lookup yields CDR1 SEHNR and CDR2 FQNEAQ (reference sequence). The CDR3 region is CASSLSLGEETQYF.

The chain carries TRBV6-5 and TRBJ1-2. Germline V gives CDR1 MNHEY, CDR2 SVGAGI. CDR3 length: 14 amino acids. The CDR3 is CASSYSRDADDYTF.

V usage is TRBV6-5 and J usage is TRBJ2-6. Germline V CDR1 and CDR2: MNHEY, SVGAGI. CDR3 length: 15 amino acids. The chain's CDR3 is CASSLQISGANVLTF.

V is TRBV7-3 and J is TRBJ2-3; TCRdb calls TRBD2, which cannot be checked without DNA. The germline CDR1 and CDR2 sequences are SGHTA and FQGTGA. The CDR3 runs 19 residues. CDR3 sequence: CASSVRRTDYISGTDTQYF.